The 25 T cell receptor beta chains below were found in one sample sequenced in a study of PD-1 blockade in classical Hodgkin lymphoma. Produced via immunoSEQ multiplex PCR; TCRdb's table is partial and in-frame only. The table has approximately 98,000 clones, roughly nine tenths seen once. Brentuximab vedotin exposure varied among the patients, all of whom had relapsed after autologous stem cell transplantation. The material was peripheral blood mononuclear cells (PBMCs), obtained before the second cycle of nivolumab. The receptors were sampled from a human donor with classical Hodgkin lymphoma.

The chain links TRBV6-1 to TRBJ2-7; TRBD2 is a possible D gene (5 bases). Trimming cost V 7 bases and J 3 bases, with 7 bases left between them. From germline, CDR1 is MNHNS and CDR2 SASEGT. The CDR3 sequence is 11 residues long. The chain's CDR3 is CASTEGYEQYF. The CDR3 nucleotides are TGTGCCAGCACTGAGGGCTACGAGCAGTACTTC.

This clone was picked up one time. The chain employs TRBV2 and TRBJ1-3; possible D gene TRBD1, 5 bases. The CDR3 extends over 16 amino acids. Germline loops: CDR1 SNHLY, CDR2 FYNNEI. Trimming left V 2 bases short and J 9 bases short, with 20 bases between. CDR3 residues: CASSETLRGRGSTIYF. In DNA, the CDR3 is TGTGCCAGCAGTGAAACGTTAAGGGGTCGGGGATCCACCATATATTTT.

This chain joins TRBV6-4 and TRBJ2-2; the match to TRBD1 covers 10 bases. The CDR3 extends over 18 amino acids. V lost 3 bases, J lost 4 bases, and 11 bases stayed unmatched. Germline values: CDR1 MRHNA, CDR2 SNTAGT. For the CDR3, the DNA is TGTGCCAGCAGTGATCAGTCCCGGGACAGGGGTTCCACCGGGGAGCTGTTTTTT. This gives the protein CASSDQSRDRGSTGELFF.

The chain has TRBV14 and TRBJ1-1; D gene unclear. Trimming left V 2 bases short and J 1 base short, with 11 bases between. CDR3 size: 15 residues. Germline CDR1 is SGHDN and CDR2 is FVKESK. CDR3 nucleotides: TGTGCCAGCAGCCAACAACCGGGAGGGAACACTGAAGCTTTCTTT. It translates to CASSQQPGGNTEAFF.

CDR3 sequence: CASSLVKRGGELFF. The CDR3 nucleotides read TGTGCCAGCAGCTTGGTGAAGCGGGGCGGGGAGCTGTTTTTT. V is TRBV5-4 and J is TRBJ2-2; the match to TRBD2 covers 7 bases. V lost 0 bases to trimming and J lost 7 bases; unmatched junction nucleotides: 3. From germline, CDR1 is SGHNT and CDR2 YYREEE (reference sequence). The CDR3 is 14 amino acids.

The chain combines TRBV5-1 with TRBJ2-6; 8 bases are a match to TRBD2. Germline CDR1 SGHRS, CDR2 YFSETQ. The J segment lost 0 bases and the V segment lost 0 bases, leaving 8 bases of the junction unmatched. CDR3 size: 19 residues. CDR3 region: CASSLGSSGVISGANVLTF. The CDR3 bases are TGCGCCAGCAGCTTGGGTAGTAGCGGGGTGATCTCTGGGGCCAACGTCCTGACTTTC. Using reference TRBV5-1 and TRBJ2-6 for the parts outside the CDR3, the full variable domain is KAGVTQTPRYLIKTRGQQVTLSCSPISGHRSVSWYQQTPGQGLQFLFEYFSETQRNKGNFPGRFSGRQFSNSRSEMNVSTLELGDSALYLCASSLGSSGVISGANVLTFGAGSRLTVL.

This chain connects TRBV9 to TRBJ2-5; D is possibly TRBD1 (6 bases). Germline assignment: CDR1 SGDLS and CDR2 YYNGEE. CDR3 length equals 14 residues. The ends were cut back, 3 bases at V and 2 bases at J, with 11 bases in the middle. DNA for the CDR3: TGTGCCAGCAGCGCCGGACAGATACAAGAGACCCAGTACTTC. This codes for CASSAGQIQETQYF. Full variable domain (remainder filled in from reference TRBV9 and TRBJ2-5): DSGVTQTPKHLITATGQRVTLRCSPRSGDLSVYWYQQSLDQGLQFLIQYYNGEERAKGNILERFSAQQFPDLHSELNLSSLELGDSALYFCASSAGQIQETQYFGPGTRLLVL.

The chain joins TRBV15 to TRBJ2-3; 9 nucleotides align to TRBD2. This CDR3 contains 15 residues. The junction had 2 bases not matched to a gene; V was cut back by 4 bases and J by 0 bases. Germline CDR1 is LNHNV and CDR2 is YYDKDF (reference sequence). The CDR3 sequence is CATSTGTSSTDTQYF. The CDR3 nucleotides are TGTGCCACCAGCACCGGGACTAGCAGCACAGATACGCAGTATTTT.

V is TRBV5-1 and J is TRBJ2-1; 8 nucleotides line up with TRBD1. This CDR3 is built from 15 residues. The ends lost 0 bases at V and 5 bases at J; junction bases unmatched: 4. CDR1 and CDR2 from the germline V gene are SGHRS and YFSETQ. Here the CDR3 reads CASSLVQGANNEQFF. The CDR3 DNA reads as TGCGCCAGCAGCTTGGTCCAGGGGGCGAACAATGAGCAGTTCTTC. Drawing the rest from reference TRBV5-1 and TRBJ2-1, the complete variable domain is KAGVTQTPRYLIKTRGQQVTLSCSPISGHRSVSWYQQTPGQGLQFLFEYFSETQRNKGNFPGRFSGRQFSNSRSEMNVSTLELGDSALYLCASSLVQGANNEQFFGPGTRLTVL.

The chain recombines TRBV18 with TRBJ1-1, with 9 bases lining up with TRBD1. With 5 bases clipped from V and 2 bases from J, the junction kept 12 bases outside the gene matches. Germline-derived CDR1 and CDR2 are KGHSH and LQKENI. The CDR3 spans 17 residues. The CDR3 region is CASSKTLGTGGNTEAFF. CDR3 coding DNA: TGTGCCAGCTCAAAAACATTGGGCACAGGGGGCAACACTGAAGCTTTCTTT. Full variable domain (remainder filled in from reference TRBV18 and TRBJ1-1): NAGVMQNPRHLVRRRGQEARLRCSPMKGHSHVYWYRQLPEEGLKFMVYLQKENIIDESGMPKERFSAEFPKEGPSILRIQQVVRGDSAAYFCASSKTLGTGGNTEAFFGQGTRLTVV.

This chain joins TRBV5-4 and TRBJ2-7; 8 nucleotides align to TRBD1. V shed 2 bases and J 3 bases; nucleotides not matched to a gene: 4. From germline, CDR1 is SGHNT and CDR2 YYREEE (reference sequence). The CDR3 has 14 amino acids. CDR3 nucleotides: TGTGCCAGCAGCTTAGGAGACAGGGGCTACGAGCAGTACTTC. It yields the protein CASSLGDRGYEQYF.

The V call is TRBV27, the J call TRBJ2-3; 10 nucleotides match TRBD2. This CDR3 contains 18 residues. With 4 bases clipped from V and 4 bases from J, the junction kept 14 bases outside the gene matches. Per the germline V gene, CDR1 is MNHEY and CDR2 is SMNVEV (reference sequence). The CDR3 region is CASSYIAGGGFRADTQYF. In DNA form, the CDR3 reads TGTGCCAGCAGTTATATAGCGGGAGGAGGATTTAGGGCAGATACGCAGTATTTT.

The chain employs TRBV27 and TRBJ1-6, with TRBD1 matching 7 bases. The CDR3 is 15 amino acids. V gave up 5 bases and J gave up 9 bases; unmatched junction bases: 10. Germline V lookup: CDR1 MNHEY, CDR2 SMNVEV (reference sequence). Here the CDR3 reads CASSLEPGQLSPLHF. CDR3 DNA: TGTGCCAGCAGTCTCGAACCGGGACAGCTTTCACCCCTCCACTTT.

The chain is built from TRBV5-1 and TRBJ2-2, with a possible D match to TRBD1 (5 bases). Trimming cost V 6 bases and J 3 bases, with 15 bases left between them. The CDR3 contains 15 residues. Germline CDR1 SGHRS, CDR2 YFSETQ. CDR3 protein: CASTRQGSDTGELFF. CDR3 bases: TGCGCCAGCACAAGGCAGGGAAGCGACACCGGGGAGCTGTTTTTT.

The chain combines TRBV19 with TRBJ1-1; possible D gene TRBD1, 5 bases. The CDR3 spans 13 residues. Trimming pared 7 bases from V and 0 bases from J, leaving 9 bases between. CDR1 is LNHDA, CDR2 SQIVND, per germline (reference sequence). The CDR3 is CASKWGLNTEAFF. Here the CDR3 DNA reads TGTGCCAGTAAGTGGGGACTGAACACTGAAGCTTTCTTT.

The chain joins TRBV5-1 to TRBJ2-1; possibly TRBD2 for D (5 bases). V lost 4 bases and J 2 bases, leaving 10 bases between the germline ends. Germline-derived CDR1 and CDR2 are SGHRS and YFSETQ. The CDR3 extends over 14 amino acids. The CDR3 DNA sequence: TGCGCCAGCAGCGACCCCGGGGCCTACAATGAGCAGTTCTTC. Encoded protein: CASSDPGAYNEQFF.

The chain employs TRBV28 and TRBJ2-2; TRBD1 matches at 9 bases. The V and J ends lost 1 base and 1 base, in that order; junction bases with no gene match: 7. The CDR3 is 18 amino acids. Germline lookup yields CDR1 MDHEN and CDR2 SYDVKM. Here the CDR3 reads CASSLSQGALENTGELFF. The CDR3 DNA sequence: TGTGCCAGCAGTTTATCACAGGGGGCCTTGGAGAACACCGGGGAGCTGTTTTTT.

This chain uses TRBV2 with TRBJ2-3; TRBD2 aligns across 10 bases. CDR1 and CDR2 from the germline V gene are SNHLY and FYNNEI. Trimming cost V 4 bases and J 1 base; bases outside gene matches: 5. The CDR3 is 16 amino acids. The CDR3 DNA sequence: TGTGCCAGCAGTGTAGCGGGAGGTCGGGGCACAGATACGCAGTATTTT. It yields the protein CASSVAGGRGTDTQYF.

This clone showed up just a few times. The chain recombines TRBV7-2 with TRBJ1-2; 7 positions match TRBD1. The CDR3 is 14 residues long. The ends lost 4 bases at V and 2 bases at J; junction bases unmatched: 4. Germline V CDR1 and CDR2: SGHTA, FQGNSA. The chain's CDR3 is CASSYHRGNYGYTF. In DNA form, the CDR3 reads TGTGCCAGCAGCTATCACAGGGGCAACTATGGCTACACCTTC.

This clone was observed once. The genes are TRBV9 and TRBJ2-1; maybe TRBD2 (5 bases). The CDR3 runs 15 residues. The germline CDR1 and CDR2 sequences are SGDLS and YYNGEE. The ends were cut back, 4 bases at V and 0 bases at J, with 11 bases in the middle. In nucleotides, the CDR3 is TGTGCCAGCAGCCCGACGGGGAGCTCCTACAATGAGCAGTTCTTC. This codes for CASSPTGSSYNEQFF.

The rearrangement uses TRBV21-1 and TRBJ1-5. TRBV21-1 is designated a pseudogene. This CDR3 spans 15 amino acids. CDR3 DNA: TGTGCCAGCAGCAAAGGCCGGGATGCCAATCAGCCCCAGCATTTT. Translated: CASSKGRDANQPQHF.

V is TRBV15 and J is TRBJ2-1; D gene ambiguous. CDR3 length: 14 residues. The V gene lost 0 bases and the J gene lost 5 bases, with 8 bases spanning the gap. Germline V CDR1 and CDR2: LNHNV, YYDKDF (reference sequence). CDR3 residues: CATSREVPDNEQFF. In DNA form, the CDR3 reads TGTGCCACCAGCAGAGAAGTACCCGACAATGAGCAGTTCTTC.

This clone was observed a handful of times. The chain recombines TRBV6-4 with TRBJ1-2, with D possibly matching TRBD1 (6 bases). CDR1 MRHNA and CDR2 SNTAGT come from the germline V gene. The CDR3 runs 14 residues. Deletions cut 6 bases from V and 7 bases from J, with 18 bases between. The CDR3 nucleotides read TGTGCCAGCAGCCCAAGCCCAGGGGTGGTTGGCTACACCTTC. Amino acids: CASSPSPGVVGYTF.

This chain joins TRBV7-2 and TRBJ2-5; D call uncertain. Germline CDR1 and CDR2: SGHTA and FQGNSA. The length of the CDR3 is 14 residues. Trimming pared 2 bases from V and 1 base from J, leaving 8 bases between. The CDR3: CASSLSLLQETQYF. Written as DNA, the CDR3 is TGTGCCAGCAGCTTATCCCTACTCCAAGAGACCCAGTACTTC.

This clone appeared a single time. The rearrangement links TRBV18 to TRBJ2-7; 8 nucleotides align to TRBD1. The trim removed 3 bases at V and 3 bases at J, leaving 7 bases unmatched. Germline assignment: CDR1 KGHSH and CDR2 LQKENI. CDR3 size: 15 residues. The CDR3 nucleotides are TGTGCCAGCTCACCGGGGACAGGCGGCCGCTACGAGCAGTACTTC. Amino acids: CASSPGTGGRYEQYF.